These 24 T cell receptor beta chains originate from one sample sequenced in a study of response to subunit inactivated influenza vaccine. TCRdb called the RT-PCR reads again in MiXCR, with one record for every CDR3 protein. Of over 150,000 distinct CDR3 sequences listed, approximately 11% are singletons. The sample here was CD8+ T cells sorted from PBMCs, taken about 24 months after vaccination. The receptors originated from a man in his fifties or sixties who received an inactivated influenza vaccine.

In its sample, this clonotype was seen many times. The rearrangement uses TRBV6-5 and TRBJ2-2; unclear D gene. CDR3 length: 12 residues. CDR1 MNHEY and CDR2 SVGAGI come from the germline V gene. Trimming pared 2 bases from V and 5 bases from J, leaving 3 bases between. DNA of the CDR3: TGTGCCAGCAGTTACGGGACCGGGGAGCTGTTTTTT. This encodes CASSYGTGELFF.

V is TRBV4-1 and J is TRBJ2-2; no firm D call. Germline CDR1 and CDR2: MGHRA and YSYEKL. The CDR3 runs 15 residues. Trimming removed 1 base at V and 4 bases at J, with 10 bases between. The CDR3: CASSQVLGSTGELFF. The CDR3 DNA follows: TGCGCCAGCAGCCAAGTATTAGGGTCCACCGGGGAGCTGTTTTTT.

The chain has TRBV14 and TRBJ2-1; 9 nucleotides align to TRBD2. After removal of 5 bases from V and 7 bases from J, the junction contained 21 bases not matched to a gene. Germline-derived CDR1 and CDR2 are SGHDN and FVKESK. This CDR3 region has 19 residues. CDR3 protein: CASSSTLRLSGGLKNEQFF. CDR3 bases: TGTGCCAGCAGCTCTACTCTCCGGCTTAGCGGGGGCCTTAAAAATGAGCAGTTCTTC.

The chain combines TRBV27 with TRBJ2-1, with 9 positions matching TRBD2. In germline, CDR1 is MNHEY, CDR2 SMNVEV (reference sequence). This CDR3 region has 14 residues. The ends lost 5 bases at V and 8 bases at J; junction bases unmatched: 7. This chain's CDR3 is CASSRLAAPDEQFF. Written as DNA, the CDR3 is TGTGCCAGCAGTAGACTAGCGGCTCCCGATGAGCAGTTCTTC.

The rearrangement joins TRBV5-1 to TRBJ2-1; 8 nucleotides match TRBD2. J gave up 2 bases and V 2 bases, and 6 bases lay outside the gene matches. This CDR3 region has 16 residues. The germline V gene has CDR1 SGHRS and CDR2 YFSETQ. The CDR3 DNA is TGCGCCAGCAGCTTCGGATCGGGGGGGACCTACAATGAGCAGTTCTTC. Translation gives CASSFGSGGTYNEQFF.

This clonotype has only a few counts. The rearrangement uses TRBV20-1 and TRBJ2-1; 8 bases are a match to TRBD2. This CDR3 spans 16 amino acids. The germline V gene has CDR1 DFQATT and CDR2 SNEGSKA (reference sequence). The junction had 5 bases not matched to a gene; V was cut back by 1 base and J by 0 bases. CDR3 in DNA: TGCAGTGCTAGAGCCCTAGCGGGCGCCTCCTACAATGAGCAGTTCTTC. Residues: CSARALAGASYNEQFF.

The rearrangement uses TRBV4-2 and TRBJ2-1; TRBD2 matches at 14 bases. From germline, CDR1 is LGHNA and CDR2 YNFKEQ. CDR3 length equals 16 residues. Trimming removed 3 bases from V and 7 bases from J; junction bases left unmatched: 5. The CDR3 is CASSQQGLAGVNEQFF. CDR3 coding DNA: TGTGCCAGCAGCCAGCAGGGACTAGCGGGAGTGAATGAGCAGTTCTTC.

The genes are TRBV14 and TRBJ1-6, with 9 bases fitting TRBD1. Per the germline V gene, CDR1 is SGHDN and CDR2 is FVKESK. This CDR3 is built from 15 residues. Trimming took 4 bases from V and 10 from J; bases not matched to a gene: 8. The DNA for the CDR3 is TGTGCCAGCAGCCGGACACAGGGGGCTGGGTCACCCCTCCACTTT. Translating gives CASSRTQGAGSPLHF.

The chain employs TRBV5-8 and TRBJ2-1, with D maybe TRBD2 (6 bases). CDR1 SGHTS and CDR2 YDEGEE come from the germline V gene. This CDR3 comprises 15 residues. Between the trimmed V and J ends, which lost 2 bases and 8 bases, there was a span of 17 bases. CDR3 region: CASSFPGLYIHEQFF. The DNA of the CDR3 is TGTGCCAGCAGCTTCCCGGGACTTTACATCCATGAGCAGTTCTTC.

This clonotype was recorded many times. V usage is TRBV15 and J usage is TRBJ1-1; D is ambiguous. The CDR3 extends over 14 amino acids. CDR1 is LNHNV, CDR2 YYDKDF, per germline (reference sequence). V was trimmed by 3 bases and J by 1 base, leaving 9 bases between them. The CDR3, as DNA: TGTGCCACCAGCAGTAAATGGTCGAACACTGAAGCTTTCTTT. This sequence encodes CATSSKWSNTEAFF. The whole variable domain, remainder taken from reference TRBV15 and TRBJ1-1, is DAMVIQNPRYQVTQFGKPVTLSCSQTLNHNVMYWYQQKSSQAPKLLFHYYDKDFNNEADTPDNFQSRRPNTSFCFLDIRSPGLGDTAMYLCATSSKWSNTEAFFGQGTRLTVV.

This clonotype was recorded at least ten times. The rearrangement joins TRBV3-1 to TRBJ2-2; D perhaps matches TRBD1 (6 bases). V lost 0 bases and J 6 bases, leaving 14 bases between the germline ends. Germline V CDR1 and CDR2: LGHDT, YNNKEL (reference sequence). The CDR3 contains 16 residues. The CDR3, as DNA: TGTGCCAGCAGCCAAGAATTTTCAGGGGTCCCCGGGGAGCTGTTTTTT. It specifies CASSQEFSGVPGELFF.

This clonotype was observed a few times. The chain is built from TRBV6-1 and TRBJ1-1, with a possible D match to TRBD1 (6 bases). The CDR3 length is 18 residues. V was trimmed by 5 bases and J by 4 bases, leaving 26 bases between them. The germline V gene encodes CDR1 MNHNS and CDR2 SASEGT. The CDR3 coding sequence is TGTGCCAGCAGTCCCGGAACAGGGCACCGAACACTGGGCACTGAAGCTTTCTTT. This gives the protein CASSPGTGHRTLGTEAFF.

The chain employs TRBV12-3 or TRBV12-4 and TRBJ2-1; D unclear. Trimming stripped 4 bases from V and 8 bases from J, with 6 bases between. The CDR3 extends over 11 amino acids. Here the CDR3 reads CASSWSDEQFF. In nucleotides, the CDR3 is TGTGCCAGCAGTTGGAGTGATGAGCAGTTCTTC.

This clonotype was counted ten times or more. V and J are TRBV4-3 and TRBJ1-6; 8 bases map to TRBD1. V trimming: 0 bases; J trimming: 11 bases; junction bases outside the gene matches: 12. The germline V gene encodes CDR1 LGHNA and CDR2 YSLEER. This CDR3 is built from 17 residues. CDR3 DNA: TGCGCCAGCAGCCAAGATTCGGCAGGGGGCGCTTCCACACCCCTCCACTTT. Translating gives CASSQDSAGGASTPLHF.

The chain is built from TRBV6-5 and TRBJ2-1; 9 bases line up with TRBD1. This CDR3 is 15 amino acids long. V lost 4 bases, J lost 5 bases, and 6 bases stayed unmatched. Germline CDR1 reads MNHEY; CDR2 reads SVGAGI. The CDR3 loop is CASSLGQGHHNEQFF. The DNA of the CDR3 is TGTGCCAGCAGTTTAGGACAGGGGCATCACAATGAGCAGTTCTTC.

In this sample, this clonotype turned up many times. The chain employs TRBV12-3 or TRBV12-4 and TRBJ1-2; D not certain. Trimming took 3 bases from V and 0 from J, leaving 11 bases between them. The CDR3 consists of 15 residues. In nucleotides, the CDR3 is TGTGCCAGCAGTTTTTTAGCAGAAGCTAACTATGGCTACACCTTC. It translates to CASSFLAEANYGYTF.

A few counts support this clonotype. The gene calls are TRBV6-1 and TRBJ2-7, with unresolved D. Germline CDR1 is MNHNS and CDR2 is SASEGT. V gave up 2 bases and J gave up 6 bases, with 8 bases separating them. The CDR3 extends over 12 amino acids. The CDR3: CASSEFGSEQYF. The CDR3 DNA is TGTGCCAGCAGTGAATTTGGGTCCGAGCAGTACTTC.

In this sample, this clonotype turned up a few times. The chain combines TRBV27 with TRBJ2-7; 12 nucleotides agree with TRBD2. This CDR3 has 15 amino acids. Per the germline V gene, CDR1 is MNHEY and CDR2 is SMNVEV (reference sequence). The V and J ends lost 4 bases and 3 bases, in that order; junction bases with no gene match: 4. In DNA, the CDR3 is TGTGCCAGCAGTTCCGGACTAGCGGGGTACTACGAGCAGTACTTC. This codes for CASSSGLAGYYEQYF.

The V call is TRBV20-1, the J call TRBJ1-1; 9 bases align to TRBD1. V gave up 2 bases and J gave up 4 bases; unmatched junction bases: 11. The CDR3 contains 16 residues. Germline loops: CDR1 DFQATT, CDR2 SNEGSKA (reference sequence). The CDR3 sequence is CSARRLDRGGLTEAFF. For the CDR3, the DNA is TGCAGTGCTAGACGGTTGGACAGGGGTGGACTCACTGAAGCTTTCTTT.

This clonotype was seen more than once but under ten times. The chain carries TRBV4-2 and TRBJ2-7, with D unclear. The length of the CDR3 is 14 residues. Trimming shortened V by 0 bases and J by 4 bases, and 10 bases separated the two germline ends. Germline values: CDR1 LGHNA, CDR2 YNFKEQ. The CDR3 DNA is TGTGCCAGCAGCCAAGATGGACCAGAGTACGAGCAGTACTTC. Encoded protein: CASSQDGPEYEQYF.

The CDR3 protein is CASSFRDLQFF. In nucleotides, the CDR3 is TGTGCCAGCAGTTTCCGGGACTTACAGTTCTTC. V is TRBV28 and J is TRBJ2-1; D may be TRBD2 (6 bases). The CDR3 sequence is 11 residues long. V was trimmed by 3 bases and J by 13 bases, leaving 10 bases between them. CDR1 is MDHEN, CDR2 SYDVKM, per germline.

This clonotype was picked up a small number of times. The chain recombines TRBV7-9 with TRBJ2-5; a weak D match, TRBD2 (5 bases). Germline V gives CDR1 SEHNR, CDR2 FQNEAQ (reference sequence). The ends were cut back, 2 bases at V and 4 bases at J, with 14 bases in the middle. There are 15 residues in the CDR3. CDR3 loop: CASSLWTFEGETQYF. For the CDR3, the DNA is TGTGCCAGCAGCTTATGGACCTTCGAGGGAGAGACCCAGTACTTC.

In this sample, this clonotype turned up a few times. For the CDR3, the DNA is TGTGCCAGCAGCTTAGATAGCGGGGGGGCCCCAGATACGCAGTATTTT. Residues: CASSLDSGGAPDTQYF. J is TRBJ2-3 and V is TRBV7-8, with 11 bases fitting TRBD2. Germline V gene lookup returns CDR1 SGHVS and CDR2 FQNEAQ. The V and J ends lost 1 base and 4 bases, in that order; junction bases with no gene match: 4. The CDR3 is 16 residues long. Supplemented by reference TRBV7-8 and TRBJ2-3, the full variable domain reads GAGVSQSPRYKVAKRGQDVALRCDPISGHVSLFWYQQALGQGPEFLTYFQNEAQLDKSGLPSDRFFAERPEGSVSTLKIQRTQQEDSAVYLCASSLDSGGAPDTQYFGPGTRLTVL.

This rearrangement joins TRBV9 to TRBJ2-1, with TRBD2 matching 7 bases. The CDR3 is 15 residues long. Germline CDR1 SGDLS, CDR2 YYNGEE. V gave up 3 bases and J gave up 0 bases; unmatched junction bases: 3. In DNA form, the CDR3 reads TGTGCCAGCAGCGGAGGCGGGGGCTCCTACAATGAGCAGTTCTTC. Protein sequence: CASSGGGGSYNEQFF.